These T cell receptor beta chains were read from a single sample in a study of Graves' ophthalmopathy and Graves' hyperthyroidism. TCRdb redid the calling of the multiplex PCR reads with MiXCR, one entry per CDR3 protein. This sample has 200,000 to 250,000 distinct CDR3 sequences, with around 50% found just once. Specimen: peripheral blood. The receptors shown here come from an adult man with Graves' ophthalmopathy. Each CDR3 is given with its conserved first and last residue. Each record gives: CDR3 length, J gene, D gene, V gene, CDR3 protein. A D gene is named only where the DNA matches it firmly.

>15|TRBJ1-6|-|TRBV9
CASSDSAGFNSPLHF
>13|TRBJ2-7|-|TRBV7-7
CASSNSMGFEQYF
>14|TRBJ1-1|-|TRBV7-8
CASSQGPSRTEAFF
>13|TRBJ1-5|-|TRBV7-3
CASSLGYGQPQHF
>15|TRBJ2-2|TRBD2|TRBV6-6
CASSYSVAGGGELFF
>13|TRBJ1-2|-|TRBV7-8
CASSYDANYGYTF
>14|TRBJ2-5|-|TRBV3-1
CASSPTVSQETQYF
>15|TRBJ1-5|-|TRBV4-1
CASSRPGYSNQPQHF
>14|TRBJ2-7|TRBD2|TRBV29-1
CSVEVPGGTYEQYF
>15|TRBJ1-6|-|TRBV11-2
CASSLEGGSWLPLHF
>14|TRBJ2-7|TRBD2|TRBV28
CASISGGAAYEQYF
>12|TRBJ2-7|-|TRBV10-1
CASSETFYEQYF
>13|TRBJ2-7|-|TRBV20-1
CSASGDFSYEQYF
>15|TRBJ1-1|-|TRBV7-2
CASSLSSALDTEAFF
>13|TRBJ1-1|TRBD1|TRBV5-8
CASRTGESTEAFF
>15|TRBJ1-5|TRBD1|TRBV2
CASRLTGSSNQPQHF
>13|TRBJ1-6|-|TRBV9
CASSPQPNSPLHF
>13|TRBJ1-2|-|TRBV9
CASSVGGNYGYTF
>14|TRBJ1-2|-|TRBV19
CASSSTGVKDTYTF
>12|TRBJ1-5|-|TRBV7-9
CASSLNKQPQHF
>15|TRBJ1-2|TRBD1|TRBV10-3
CASSEAGQGLYGYTF
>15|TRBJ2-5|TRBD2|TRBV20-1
CSAIRSGGGQETQYF
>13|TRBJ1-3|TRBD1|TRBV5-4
CASRRQGANTIYF
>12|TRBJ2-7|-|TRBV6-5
CASTEGGYEQYF
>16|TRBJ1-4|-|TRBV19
CASSGGTTLANEKLFF
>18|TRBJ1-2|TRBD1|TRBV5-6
CASSSTGGQGASPYGYTF
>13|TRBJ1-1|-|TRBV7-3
CASSLDSDTEAFF
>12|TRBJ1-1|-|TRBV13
CASSYERTRAFF
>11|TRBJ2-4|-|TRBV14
CASSQGSIQYF
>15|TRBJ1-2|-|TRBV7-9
CAGSFEQGSNYGYTF
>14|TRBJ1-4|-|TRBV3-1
CASKDGTTNEKLFF
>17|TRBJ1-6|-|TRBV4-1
CASSHTTGRVKNSPLHF